This T cell receptor beta chain was captured in a study of PD-L1 blockade in urothelial cancer. On the study more broadly: Blood drawn 3 weeks (second dose) and 6 weeks after treatment start was analyzed.

The study enrolled patients with locally advanced or metastatic urothelial carcinoma. This CDR3 is 14 amino acids long. From germline, CDR1 is GTSNPN and CDR2 SVGIG (reference sequence). The V and J ends lost 4 bases and 2 bases, in that order; junction bases with no gene match: 8. The protocol was immunoSEQ multiplex PCR, while the TCRdb copy is restricted to in-frame clones and leaves out a portion. The sample contains around 33,000 clones, over 70% of which appear only once. V gene TRBV30 combines with J gene TRBJ2-7; 7 nucleotides agree with TRBD2. The material sequenced was PBMCs, taken around atezolizumab (anti-PD-L1) treatment. The sequence was collected from a man in his 70s with urothelial cancer. The CDR3: CAWTWGGSPYEQYF. In nucleotides, the CDR3 is TGTGCCTGGACTTGGGGCGGGAGCCCCTACGAGCAGTACTTC.